This TCR beta chain was recovered during a study of ipilimumab plus nivolumab after autologous stem cell transplantation. By sample fraction, this clone is large. Measured with immunoSEQ multiplex PCR; TCRdb has only the in-frame clones, and not every one. The repertoire includes more than 4,000 clones, roughly 76% of them detected once, and around 17% sits in the top ten. CDR1 is SGHDT, CDR2 YYEEEE, per germline. V was pared by 0 bases and J by 4 bases, with 11 bases between. The CDR3 is 14 residues long. The receptor was derived from a male donor with multiple myeloma. The J gene is TRBJ2-7, the V gene TRBV5-6; D is perhaps TRBD2 (6 bases). The source was PBMCs, collected in a trial of ipilimumab plus nivolumab as post-transplant consolidation. The CDR3 DNA sequence: TGTGCCAGCAGCTTGGGCGGGGACTTTTACGAGCAGTACTTC. Translating gives CASSLGGDFYEQYF.